The 30 T cell receptor beta chains presented below share a single source sample, sequenced in a study of response to subunit inactivated influenza vaccine. Using its own MiXCR run on the RT-PCR reads, TCRdb lists one record per CDR3 protein. Seen here are fewer than 600,000 distinct CDR3 sequences, about 7.2% observed once, and the top ten hold over 10%. The sample consisted of PBMCs from blood, taken about 24 months after vaccination. The receptors were gathered from a man between 45 and 75 years old who received an inactivated influenza vaccine.

This clonotype was observed a few times. CDR3: CSARSGINSPLHF. The DNA for the CDR3 is TGCAGTGCTAGGTCTGGTATTAATTCACCCCTCCACTTT. This chain uses TRBV20-1 with TRBJ1-6; D is unclear. Germline V lookup: CDR1 DFQATT, CDR2 SNEGSKA (reference sequence). V lost 3 bases, J lost 6 bases, and 9 bases lay in between. The CDR3 is 13 residues long.

This clonotype occurred a few times. V and J are TRBV20-1 and TRBJ2-7, with 7 bases identical to TRBD1. With V trimmed by 1 base and J by 2 bases, 8 bases remained unmatched. Per the germline V gene, CDR1 is DFQATT and CDR2 is SNEGSKA (reference sequence). This CDR3 spans 15 amino acids. The CDR3 loop is CSARARQGFPYEQYF. The CDR3, as DNA: TGCAGTGCTAGAGCGCGACAGGGTTTCCCCTACGAGCAGTACTTC.

This clonotype has a count of ten or more. J is TRBJ2-3 and V is TRBV7-9; D gene unclear. Germline loops: CDR1 SEHNR, CDR2 FQNEAQ (reference sequence). The CDR3 runs 13 residues. Trimming pared 3 bases from V and 5 bases from J, leaving 9 bases between. The CDR3 loop reads CASSFSARDTQYF. CDR3 in DNA: TGTGCCAGCAGCTTTTCAGCCCGAGATACGCAGTATTTT.

This clonotype has a handful of counts. The chain carries TRBV20-1 and TRBJ2-3, with TRBD2 matching 11 bases. From germline, CDR1 is DFQATT and CDR2 SNEGSKA (reference sequence). This CDR3 contains 18 residues. J was trimmed by 3 bases and V by 5 bases; bases with no gene match: 16. The CDR3 DNA is TGCAGTGCTTACCACGGTTCTAGCGGGAGGTCCTATACAGATACGCAGTATTTT. Residues: CSAYHGSSGRSYTDTQYF.

This chain links TRBV2 with TRBJ1-6; 8 positions match TRBD1. CDR3 length: 13 residues. The V and J ends lost 7 bases and 9 bases, in that order; junction bases with no gene match: 5. The germline CDR1 and CDR2 sequences are SNHLY and FYNNEI. The CDR3: CASNGQGLSPLHF. The DNA for the CDR3 is TGTGCCAGCAACGGACAGGGCCTTTCACCCCTCCACTTT.

The chain links TRBV4-1 to TRBJ1-4; perhaps TRBD1 as D (6 bases). Germline V lookup: CDR1 MGHRA, CDR2 YSYEKL. Trimming stripped 4 bases from V and 4 bases from J, with 13 bases between. This CDR3 has 15 residues. In DNA form, the CDR3 reads TGCGCCAGCAGCCGGACCCAGGGGTTTAATGAAAAACTGTTTTTT. Translating it yields CASSRTQGFNEKLFF.

This clonotype was recorded many times. The chain combines TRBV7-9 with TRBJ2-1; TRBD2 agrees at 7 bases. Germline trimming cut 5 bases from V and 3 bases from J; bases unmatched to any gene: 10. Germline assignment: CDR1 SEHNR and CDR2 FQNEAQ (reference sequence). This CDR3 spans 16 amino acids. The CDR3: CASSPQAGISYNEQFF. The DNA of the CDR3 is TGTGCCAGCAGCCCTCAAGCGGGAATCAGCTACAATGAGCAGTTCTTC.

This clonotype came up many times. This chain joins TRBV5-1 and TRBJ1-1; no definite D call. The germline V and J ends were trimmed by 0 bases and 1 base, with 7 bases remaining between them. CDR1 is SGHRS, CDR2 YFSETQ, per germline. There are 14 residues in the CDR3. The CDR3 nucleotides are TGCGCCAGCAGCTTGGACATACCGAACACTGAAGCTTTCTTT. This sequence encodes CASSLDIPNTEAFF.

This clonotype was seen at least ten times. The rearrangement uses TRBV5-8 and TRBJ2-1, with TRBD2 identical over 13 bases. The CDR3 contains 15 residues. The J segment lost 4 bases and the V segment lost 4 bases, leaving 2 bases of the junction unmatched. CDR1 and CDR2 from the germline V gene are SGHTS and YDEGEE. This CDR3 is CASSTTSGGYNEQFF. CDR3 sequence (DNA): TGTGCCAGCAGCACGACTAGCGGGGGGTACAATGAGCAGTTCTTC.

This clonotype occurred a few times. V gene TRBV20-1 combines with J gene TRBJ1-6; 7 bases fit TRBD1. Germline CDR1 is DFQATT and CDR2 is SNEGSKA (reference sequence). The CDR3 consists of 14 residues. J gave up 6 bases and V 3 bases, and 5 bases lay outside the gene matches. The chain's CDR3 is CSARAGTANSPLHF. CDR3 DNA: TGCAGTGCTAGGGCCGGGACAGCTAATTCACCCCTCCACTTT.

This clonotype was counted many times. The chain joins TRBV12-3 or TRBV12-4 to TRBJ2-7, with 10 bases fitting TRBD1. J was trimmed by 6 bases and V by 5 bases; bases with no gene match: 10. This CDR3 is built from 15 residues. The CDR3 coding sequence is TGTGCCAGCAGTAAGGGAGGGACAGGGGACTTCGAGCAGTACTTC. Amino acid sequence: CASSKGGTGDFEQYF.

A word on this clonotype: The junction differs from germline at one of its ends, possibly a read error. J is TRBJ2-1 and V is TRBV5-1, with D maybe TRBD2 (6 bases). The CDR3 extends over 13 amino acids. Germline V gene sequence: CDR1 SGHRS, CDR2 YFSETQ. CDR3 nucleotides: TGTGTCAGCCGCCGGGAGCAAGTCCATGAGCAGTTCTTC. It encodes CVSRREQVHEQFF. Full variable domain (outside the CDR3, taken from reference TRBV5-1 and TRBJ2-1): KAGVTQTPRYLIKTRGQQVTLSCSPISGHRSVSWYQQTPGQGLQFLFEYFSETQRNKGNFPGRFSGRQFSNSRSEMNVSTLELGDSALYLCVSRREQVHEQFFGPGTRLTVL.

This clonotype was seen ten or more times. The rearrangement links TRBV12-3 or TRBV12-4 to TRBJ1-2; D not certain. This CDR3 has 14 residues. The germline V and J ends were trimmed by 2 bases and 2 bases, with 9 bases remaining between them. The CDR3 loop is CASSLTRQNYGYTF. The DNA for the CDR3 is TGTGCCAGCAGTTTAACAAGGCAGAACTATGGCTACACCTTC.

The table lists this clonotype with a few counts. V and J are TRBV20-1 and TRBJ2-7, with 11 bases identical to TRBD2. The CDR3 totals 12 residues. CDR1 DFQATT and CDR2 SNEGSKA come from the germline V gene (reference sequence). This chain's CDR3 is CSGTSGKYEQYF. The CDR3 region has the DNA TGCAGCGGGACTAGCGGAAAATACGAGCAGTACTTC.

The rearrangement uses TRBV7-9 and TRBJ1-5; D remains ambiguous. This CDR3 contains 13 residues. V was clipped by 4 bases and J by 3 bases, with 7 bases between them. CDR1 is SEHNR, CDR2 FQNEAQ, per germline (reference sequence). The CDR3 reads CASSYQLNQPQHF. CDR3 coding DNA: TGTGCCAGCAGCTACCAGCTCAATCAGCCCCAGCATTTT.

The V gene is TRBV27, the J gene TRBJ1-3; 7 bases agree with TRBD1. Trimming at V came to 5 bases and at J to 5 bases, leaving 9 bases not matched to a gene. Germline-derived CDR1 and CDR2 are MNHEY and SMNVEV (reference sequence). The CDR3 is 15 amino acids. The DNA for the CDR3 is TGTGCCAGCAGTGTAACGACAGGGTCTAGAAACACCATATATTTT. Its protein product is CASSVTTGSRNTIYF.

This clonotype was seen more than once but under ten times. The V gene is TRBV5-6, the J gene TRBJ2-3, with D uncertain. Germline assignment: CDR1 SGHDT and CDR2 YYEEEE. This CDR3 comprises 13 residues. Deletions cut 6 bases from V and 8 bases from J, with 16 bases between. The CDR3 DNA sequence: TGTGCCAGCACCCTCCGGCCCGCCGGTACGCAGTATTTT. Its translation: CASTLRPAGTQYF.

This clonotype was observed a few times. V is TRBV10-3 and J is TRBJ1-1, with TRBD1 as a possible D gene (5 bases). Germline CDR1 reads ENHRY; CDR2 reads SYGVKD. The CDR3 runs to 14 residues. Trimming left V 0 bases short and J 10 bases short, with 15 bases between. In nucleotides, the CDR3 is TGTGCCATCAGTGAGTCGGGGGGACCCTCTGGAGCTTTCTTT. Its translation: CAISESGGPSGAFF.

The chain has TRBV11-2 and TRBJ2-1; TRBD2 might be the D (6 bases). Trimming left V 1 base short and J 3 bases short, with 13 bases between. CDR1 and CDR2 (germline): SGHAT, FQNNGV. The CDR3 has 16 amino acids. The CDR3 region is CASSLVATSHYNEQFF. As DNA, the CDR3 is TGTGCCAGCAGCTTAGTGGCGACTAGTCACTACAATGAGCAGTTCTTC.

This sequence joins TRBV20-1 and TRBJ2-7, with 9 bases that match TRBD2. V trimming: 1 base; J trimming: 4 bases; junction bases outside the gene matches: 5. Looked up from germline, CDR1 is DFQATT and CDR2 is SNEGSKA (reference sequence). CDR3 length: 14 residues. CDR3 residues: CSARGGGAWYEQYF. CDR3 nucleotides: TGCAGTGCTAGAGGCGGGGGGGCCTGGTACGAGCAGTACTTC.

At least ten counts were recorded for this clonotype. In DNA form, the CDR3 reads TGTGCCACCTGGGGCTACACGGGGGGCTCCTACGAGCAGTACTTC. Protein sequence: CATWGYTGGSYEQYF. J is TRBJ2-7 and V is TRBV10-3, with 7 bases matching TRBD2. The CDR3 runs 15 residues. CDR1 is ENHRY, CDR2 SYGVKD, per germline. The junction had 12 bases not matched to a gene; V was cut back by 10 bases and J by 0 bases.

This clonotype was picked up a small number of times. This chain connects TRBV4-2 to TRBJ2-4; TRBD1 matches 12 bases. This CDR3 spans 15 amino acids. V shed 0 bases, J shed 11 bases, and the junction held 5 bases outside the gene matches. Germline CDR1 reads LGHNA; CDR2 reads YNFKEQ. The CDR3 sequence is CASSQEGTGGGVQYF. As DNA, the CDR3 is TGTGCCAGCAGCCAAGAGGGGACAGGGGGCGGTGTTCAGTACTTC.

Many counts were recorded for this clonotype. The chain uses TRBV10-3 and TRBJ2-7; D ambiguous. With 2 bases removed from V and 2 bases from J, the gap between germline ends came to 13 bases. CDR3 size: 15 residues. CDR1 and CDR2 (germline): ENHRY, SYGVKD. The CDR3 is CAISENPGMTYEQYF. CDR3 coding DNA: TGTGCCATCAGTGAGAACCCTGGTATGACCTACGAGCAGTACTTC.

The genes are TRBV12-3 or TRBV12-4 and TRBJ1-6; D unclear. Between the trimmed V and J ends, which lost 8 bases and 5 bases, there was a span of 10 bases. There are 13 residues in the CDR3. The CDR3 coding sequence is TGTGCCAGCGCGGGCAGACATAATTCACCCCTCCACTTT. Translation: CASAGRHNSPLHF.

The rearrangement links TRBV5-1 to TRBJ2-6; a weak D match, TRBD1 (6 bases). Looked up from germline, CDR1 is SGHRS and CDR2 is YFSETQ. Trimming took off 4 bases at V and 0 bases at J, with 8 bases between the two ends. The CDR3 consists of 15 residues. The CDR3 bases are TGCGCCAGCAGCCGGACAGCCTCTGGGGCCAACGTCCTGACTTTC. Its translation is CASSRTASGANVLTF. Looking up the rest from reference TRBV5-1 and TRBJ2-6 gives the full variable domain: KAGVTQTPRYLIKTRGQQVTLSCSPISGHRSVSWYQQTPGQGLQFLFEYFSETQRNKGNFPGRFSGRQFSNSRSEMNVSTLELGDSALYLCASSRTASGANVLTFGAGSRLTVL.

Many counts were recorded for this clonotype. This sequence joins TRBV7-2 and TRBJ2-1; D gene unclear. The CDR3 covers 12 residues. Trimming shortened V by 4 bases and J by 8 bases, and 9 bases separated the two germline ends. Germline CDR1 and CDR2: SGHTA and FQGNSA. The CDR3 here is CASSYTRYEQFF. DNA for the CDR3: TGTGCCAGCAGCTATACAAGATATGAGCAGTTCTTC.

The chain is built from TRBV4-2 and TRBJ2-5, with D possibly matching TRBD2 (6 bases). This CDR3 has 15 amino acids. The V gene lost 0 bases and the J gene lost 0 bases, with 8 bases spanning the gap. Germline V gene sequence: CDR1 LGHNA, CDR2 YNFKEQ. The CDR3 DNA sequence: TGTGCCAGCAGCCAAGAATGGGACTACCAAGAGACCCAGTACTTC. Protein product: CASSQEWDYQETQYF.

There are a few counts of this clonotype. The gene calls are TRBV27 and TRBJ1-6; TRBD1 matches at 8 bases. The CDR3 contains 14 residues. The germline V gene encodes CDR1 MNHEY and CDR2 SMNVEV (reference sequence). With 7 bases clipped from V and 7 bases from J, the junction kept 6 bases outside the gene matches. The CDR3 nucleotides read TGTGCCAGCACTAACAGGGGGAAAAATTCACCCCTCCACTTT. It is translated as CASTNRGKNSPLHF.

This clonotype was recorded a few times. The chain employs TRBV10-3 and TRBJ2-3, with a tentative D call TRBD2 (6 bases). V was clipped by 0 bases and J by 4 bases, with 8 bases between them. Germline-derived CDR1 and CDR2 are ENHRY and SYGVKD. CDR3 length: 14 residues. The CDR3: CAISESGGPDTQYF. DNA for the CDR3: TGTGCCATCAGTGAGTCGGGAGGCCCAGATACGCAGTATTTT.

This clonotype was recorded a few times. V and J are TRBV20-1 and TRBJ2-5, with 13 bases identical to TRBD2. The V gene end was trimmed by 1 base and the J gene end by 3 bases; junction bases not matched to a gene: 5. CDR1 and CDR2 from the germline V gene are DFQATT and SNEGSKA (reference sequence). The CDR3 extends over 16 amino acids. The DNA of the CDR3 is TGCAGTGCTAGAGTACTAGCGGGAGGGTTTAAAGAGACCCAGTACTTC. This translates into CSARVLAGGFKETQYF.